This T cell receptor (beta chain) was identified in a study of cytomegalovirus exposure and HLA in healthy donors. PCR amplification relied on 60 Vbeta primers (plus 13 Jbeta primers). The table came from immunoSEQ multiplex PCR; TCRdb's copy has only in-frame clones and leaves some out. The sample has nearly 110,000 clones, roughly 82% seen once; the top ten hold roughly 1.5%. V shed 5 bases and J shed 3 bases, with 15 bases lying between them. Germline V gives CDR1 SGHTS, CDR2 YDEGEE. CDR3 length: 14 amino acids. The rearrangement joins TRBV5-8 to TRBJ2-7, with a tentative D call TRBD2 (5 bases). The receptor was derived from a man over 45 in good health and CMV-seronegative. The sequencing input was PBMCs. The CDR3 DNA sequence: TGTGCCAGCAGATCCCGGACTGAAAGCTACGAGCAGTACGTC. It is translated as CASRSRTESYEQYV.